This T cell receptor beta chain originates from a study of beta chain features in type 1 diabetes. Study in general: No patient-donor differences in age, gender, total cells or subset yield.

Findings and caveats of the study: Relative to healthy donors, patients appeared to have naive, central memory and Treg TCRB repertoires that were more similar. All four CD4+ subsets from Type 1 diabetes patients carried moderately but significantly shorter TCRB CDR3s. PCR could preferentially amplify shorter templates, alike in patients and controls.

V was shortened by 6 bases and J by 4 bases, with 10 bases between the two germline ends. CDR1 and CDR2 from the germline V gene are LNHNV and YYDKDF (reference sequence). This CDR3 has 14 amino acids. This clone was seen a handful of times. Its cognate antigen is unknown. Reverse transcription of all isolated RNA meant that expressed TCRB transcripts were sequenced. Average reads for naive, central memory and regulatory T cell samples were about 3.57 million. The data were produced by immunoSEQ multiplex PCR, yet TCRdb's version contains in-frame clones alone and is incomplete. The sample has 500,000 to 850,000 clones, over 12% seen once.

This receptor was taken from a man younger than 35 with type 1 diabetes. The source material was naive CD4+ T cells from blood. The chain carries TRBV15 and TRBJ2-6, with no clear D. The CDR3 DNA reads TGTGCCACCAGTATAAGCTCCGGGGCCAACGTCCTGACTTTC. Translated, it gives CATSISSGANVLTF.